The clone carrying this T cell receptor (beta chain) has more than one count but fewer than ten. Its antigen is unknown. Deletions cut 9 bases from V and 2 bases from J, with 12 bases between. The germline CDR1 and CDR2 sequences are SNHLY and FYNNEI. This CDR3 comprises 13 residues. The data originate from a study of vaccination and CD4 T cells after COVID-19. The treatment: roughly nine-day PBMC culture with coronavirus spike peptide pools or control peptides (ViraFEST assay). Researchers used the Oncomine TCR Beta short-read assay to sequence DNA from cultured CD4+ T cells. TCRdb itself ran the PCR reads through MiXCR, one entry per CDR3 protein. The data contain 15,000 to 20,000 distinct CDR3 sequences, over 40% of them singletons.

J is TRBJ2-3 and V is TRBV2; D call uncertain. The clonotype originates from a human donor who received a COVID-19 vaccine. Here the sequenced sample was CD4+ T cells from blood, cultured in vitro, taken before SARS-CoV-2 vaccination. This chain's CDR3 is CASQRDNTDTQYF. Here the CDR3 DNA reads TGTGCCAGTCAGAGAGACAACACAGATACGCAGTATTTT.